This entry lists 8 T cell receptor beta chains sequenced from one sample in a study of circulating CD8 cells and anti-PD-1 response in melanoma. Using approximately 16 ng of total RNA, TCR libraries were made with the QIAseq Immune Repertoire TCR panel. From the reads, TCRdb called clonotypes with MiXCR, one entry per CDR3 protein. The sample includes roughly 2,000 distinct CDR3 sequences, under 10% of them seen just once. Sorting of live CD3+CD8+TCRalphabeta+ cells by PD-1 and/or TIGIT gave four subsets. The sample here was CD8+ T cells from PBMCs, taken at baseline or after one month of anti-PD-1 therapy (not recorded which). The origin of the receptors is a human donor with melanoma.

This clonotype is deemed medium-sized. This chain uses TRBV24-1 with TRBJ1-2, with D hard to call. The CDR3 extends over 12 amino acids. Germline values: CDR1 KGHDR, CDR2 SFDVKD. V was clipped by 3 bases and J by 6 bases, with 7 bases between them. CDR3 sequence (DNA): TGTGCCACCAGTGATGGGCAGGATGGCTACACCTTC. Its protein product is CATSDGQDGYTF.

This clonotype is large by share. The rearrangement uses TRBV28 and TRBJ2-5; 8 bases are a match to TRBD2. The CDR3 spans 16 residues. Germline V gene lookup returns CDR1 MDHEN and CDR2 SYDVKM. V lost 6 bases and J lost 0; bases outside the gene matches: 9. The CDR3, as DNA: TGTGCCAGCAGCCCCCCCTCCGGGAGGGACCAAGAGACCCAGTACTTC. It yields the protein CASSPPSGRDQETQYF. Complete variable domain (other parts from reference TRBV28 and TRBJ2-5): DVKVTQSSRYLVKRTGEKVFLECVQDMDHENMFWYRQDPGLGLRLIYFSYDVKMKEKGDIPEGYSVSREKKERFSLILESASTNQTSMYLCASSPPSGRDQETQYFGPGTRLLVL.

This clonotype has a handful of counts. The V and J genes are TRBV19 and TRBJ2-6, with D uncertain. The germline CDR1 and CDR2 sequences are LNHDA and SQIVND (reference sequence). V was clipped by 6 bases and J by 0 bases, with 9 bases between them. The CDR3 has 15 residues. The CDR3 loop reads CASSITVSGANVLTF. CDR3 DNA: TGTGCCAGTAGCATTACAGTCTCTGGGGCCAACGTCCTGACTTTC.

Sample share makes this clonotype medium-sized. The chain has TRBV27 and TRBJ1-5, with D hard to call. CDR3 size: 14 residues. CDR1 MNHEY and CDR2 SMNVEV come from the germline V gene (reference sequence). Trimming removed 2 bases at V and 4 bases at J, with 9 bases between. For the CDR3, the DNA is TGTGCCAGCAGTTTAGCAATGGGTAATCAGCCCCAGCATTTT. Encoded protein: CASSLAMGNQPQHF.

Within the sample, this clonotype is medium-sized. This chain uses TRBV27 with TRBJ2-1, with TRBD2 matching 14 bases. This CDR3 region has 18 residues. The V segment lost 5 bases and the J segment 7 bases; nucleotides outside the gene matches: 13. CDR1 MNHEY and CDR2 SMNVEV come from the germline V gene (reference sequence). CDR3 coding DNA: TGTGCCAGCAGTCCCTCAGCCCCGGGACTAGCGGGAGATAATGAGCAGTTCTTC. It encodes CASSPSAPGLAGDNEQFF.

By proportion, this clonotype is medium-sized. This chain connects TRBV19 to TRBJ2-7, with 9 bases that match TRBD1. Looked up from germline, CDR1 is LNHDA and CDR2 is SQIVND (reference sequence). The CDR3 sequence is 17 residues long. Trimming removed 5 bases from V and 1 base from J; junction bases left unmatched: 12. In nucleotides, the CDR3 is TGTGCCAGTAGTCCGTACTCGACAGGGGGAAATTCCTACGAGCAGTACTTC. It is translated as CASSPYSTGGNSYEQYF.

In its sample, this clonotype ranks as medium-sized. The chain has TRBV19 and TRBJ1-2; D is undetermined. Germline V lookup: CDR1 LNHDA, CDR2 SQIVND (reference sequence). Trimming removed 3 bases at V and 5 bases at J, with 7 bases between. This CDR3 has 12 amino acids. The CDR3 loop reads CASSIDLYGYTF. The CDR3 nucleotides are TGTGCCAGTAGTATCGATCTATATGGCTACACCTTC.

The table lists this clonotype with a few counts. A much larger clone differs from this one at a single base, so this may be a read error. This chain joins TRBV5-6 and TRBJ1-1; possibly TRBD1 for D (6 bases). CDR3 size: 14 residues. Per germline, CDR1 SGHDT and CDR2 YYEEEE. Trimming took 4 bases from V and 1 from J, leaving 11 bases between them. The CDR3, as DNA: TGTGCCAGCAGCGCGGACAGCACGAACACTGAAGCTTTCTTT. Translation gives CASSADSTNTEAFF.